The 2 T cell receptor beta chains given below trace back to one sample, sequenced in a study of patients and donors after allogeneic stem cell transplantation. TCRdb reprocessed the RT-PCR reads with MiXCR, giving one entry per CDR3 protein. The table shows about a million distinct CDR3 sequences, with about a sixth occurring only once. The sequenced sample was blood, either unsorted or a sorted T cell fraction (not recorded which). The receptors derive from a human donor who was either an allogeneic HSCT recipient or a stem cell or donor lymphocyte infusion donor (not recorded which). It is not recorded whose cells these are; they may come from a transplant donor.

The V gene is TRBV24-1, the J gene TRBJ2-4, with TRBD1 matching 9 bases. The ends lost 2 bases at V and 7 bases at J; junction bases unmatched: 5. Looked up from germline, CDR1 is KGHDR and CDR2 is SFDVKD. The CDR3 is 15 residues long. This CDR3 reads CATSDSGQGGNIQYF. The CDR3 nucleotides are TGTGCCACCAGTGATTCGGGACAGGGCGGGAACATTCAGTACTTC.

V usage is TRBV7-3 and J usage is TRBJ2-1, with TRBD2 matching over 10 bases. J gave up 4 bases and V 5 bases, and 8 bases lay outside the gene matches. This CDR3 is built from 16 residues. Germline V gives CDR1 SGHTA, CDR2 FQGTGA. CDR3 in amino acids: CASSHGSGGKYNEQFF. DNA for the CDR3: TGTGCCAGCAGCCACGGTAGCGGGGGGAAATACAATGAGCAGTTCTTC.